This entry is about one TCR beta chain. Antigen specificity is unknown. Other DNA sequences within the sample encode an identical CDR3. Template amounts of 250 to 350 ng DNA, approximately 30,000 T cell genomes, were employed in unsorted PBMC replicate PCRs. Sequencing was performed with immunoSEQ multiplex PCR; in TCRdb, only in-frame clones are kept and a portion is missing. The sample has about half a million clones, about 80% seen once; the top ten hold 12%. The V gene end was trimmed by 5 bases and the J gene end by 0 bases; junction bases not matched to a gene: 4. Germline lookup yields CDR1 MNHEY and CDR2 SMNVEV (reference sequence). This CDR3 spans 15 amino acids. This specimen comes from a study of shared clonotypes between healthy human individuals. Study-wide findings and caveats: Sampling was confined to blood; repertoires within tissues likely differ.

This sequence was found in a woman in her thirties or forties in good health. Some clones in this sample may be carry-over from other donors' samples. Sequenced input: PBMCs. The V call is TRBV27, the J call TRBJ2-7, with 10 positions matching TRBD1. As DNA, the CDR3 is TGTGCCAGCAGTAGCCGGGACAGGGGCTCCTACGAGCAGTACTTC. This translates into CASSSRDRGSYEQYF.